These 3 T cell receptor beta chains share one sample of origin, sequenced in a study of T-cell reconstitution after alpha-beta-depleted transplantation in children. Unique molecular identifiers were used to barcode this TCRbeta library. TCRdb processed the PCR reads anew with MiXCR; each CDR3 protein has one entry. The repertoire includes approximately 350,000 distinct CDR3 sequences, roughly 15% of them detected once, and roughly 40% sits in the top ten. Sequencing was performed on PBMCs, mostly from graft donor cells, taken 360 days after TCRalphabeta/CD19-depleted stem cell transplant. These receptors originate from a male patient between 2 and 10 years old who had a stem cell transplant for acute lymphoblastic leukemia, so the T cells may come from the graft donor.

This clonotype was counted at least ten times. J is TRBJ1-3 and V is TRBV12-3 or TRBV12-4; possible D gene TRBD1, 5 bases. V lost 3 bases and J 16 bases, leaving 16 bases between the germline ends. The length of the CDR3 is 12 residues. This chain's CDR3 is CASSFRGSRVYF. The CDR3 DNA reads TGTGCCAGCAGTTTTCGGGGGTCGAGGGTCTATTTT.

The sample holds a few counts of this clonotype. The CDR3 coding sequence is TGTGCCAGCAGTTTCCGGGCAGACAATGAGCAGTTCTTC. This gives the protein CASSFRADNEQFF. V usage is TRBV28 and J usage is TRBJ2-1; D is ambiguous. The ends were cut back, 3 bases at V and 5 bases at J, with 8 bases in the middle. The CDR3 runs 13 residues. The V gene's germline CDR1 is MDHEN and CDR2 SYDVKM.

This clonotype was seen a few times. The CDR3 is CSATGGRASGRTDTQYF. CDR3 sequence (DNA): TGCAGTGCCACGGGGGGGCGGGCTAGCGGTAGAACAGATACGCAGTATTTT. The chain combines TRBV20-1 with TRBJ2-3; 8 bases align to TRBD2. With 6 bases clipped from V and 3 bases from J, the junction kept 17 bases outside the gene matches. In germline, CDR1 is DFQATT, CDR2 SNEGSKA (reference sequence). The CDR3 has 17 residues.